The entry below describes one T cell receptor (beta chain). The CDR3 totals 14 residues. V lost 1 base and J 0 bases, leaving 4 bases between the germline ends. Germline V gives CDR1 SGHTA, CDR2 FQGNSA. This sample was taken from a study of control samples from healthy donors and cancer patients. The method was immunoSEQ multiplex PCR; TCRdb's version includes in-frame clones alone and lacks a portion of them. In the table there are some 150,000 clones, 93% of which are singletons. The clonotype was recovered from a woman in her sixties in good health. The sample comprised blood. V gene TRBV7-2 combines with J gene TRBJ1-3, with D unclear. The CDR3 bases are TGTGCCAGCAGCTTAGGAGGCTCTGGAAACACCATATATTTT. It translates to CASSLGGSGNTIYF.